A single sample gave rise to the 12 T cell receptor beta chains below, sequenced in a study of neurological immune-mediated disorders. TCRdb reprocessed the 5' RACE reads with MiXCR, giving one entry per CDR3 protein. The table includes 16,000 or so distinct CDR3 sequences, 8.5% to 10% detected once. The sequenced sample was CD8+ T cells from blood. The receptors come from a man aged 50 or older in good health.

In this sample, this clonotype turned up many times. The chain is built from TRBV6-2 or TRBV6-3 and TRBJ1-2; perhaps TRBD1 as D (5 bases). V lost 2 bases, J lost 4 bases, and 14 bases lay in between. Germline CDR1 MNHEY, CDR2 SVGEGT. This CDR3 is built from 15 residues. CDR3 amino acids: CASSYKDSGGYGYTF. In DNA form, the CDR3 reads TGTGCCAGCAGTTACAAAGACAGCGGTGGCTATGGCTACACCTTC.

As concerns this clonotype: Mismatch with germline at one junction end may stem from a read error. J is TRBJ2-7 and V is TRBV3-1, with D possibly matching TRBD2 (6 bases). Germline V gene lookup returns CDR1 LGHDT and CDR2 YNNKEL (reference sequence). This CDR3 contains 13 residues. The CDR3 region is CTSSSGPGDEQYF. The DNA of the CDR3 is TGTACCAGCAGTTCCGGACCGGGGGACGAGCAGTACTTC.

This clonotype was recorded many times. The CDR3 DNA reads as TGTGCCAGCAGCTTAGGCGGGGGATCGGGCGAGCAGTACTTC. Translation gives CASSLGGGSGEQYF. The J gene is TRBJ2-7, the V gene TRBV7-2; 7 bases line up with TRBD2. This CDR3 comprises 14 residues. From germline, CDR1 is SGHTA and CDR2 FQGNSA. Trimming removed 1 base from V and 6 bases from J; junction bases left unmatched: 6.

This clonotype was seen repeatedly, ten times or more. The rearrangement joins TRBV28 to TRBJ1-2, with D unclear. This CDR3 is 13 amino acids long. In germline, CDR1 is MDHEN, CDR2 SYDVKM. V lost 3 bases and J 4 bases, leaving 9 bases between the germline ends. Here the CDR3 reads CASSFGQAYGYTF. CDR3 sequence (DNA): TGTGCCAGCAGTTTTGGCCAGGCCTATGGCTACACCTTC.

The CDR3 loop is CSARTSVGATDTQYF. Here the CDR3 DNA reads TGCAGTGCTAGAACCAGCGTAGGAGCCACAGATACGCAGTATTTT. The V gene is TRBV20-1, the J gene TRBJ2-3; unclear D gene. Germline V CDR1 and CDR2: DFQATT, SNEGSKA (reference sequence). The CDR3 loop spans 15 amino acids. V was pared by 2 bases and J by 2 bases, with 14 bases between.

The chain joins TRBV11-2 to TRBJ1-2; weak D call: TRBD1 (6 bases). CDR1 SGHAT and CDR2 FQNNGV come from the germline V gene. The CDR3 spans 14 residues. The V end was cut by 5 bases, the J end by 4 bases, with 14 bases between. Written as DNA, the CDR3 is TGTGCCAGCAGCACGCGGACAGACACCTATGGCTACACCTTC. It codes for CASSTRTDTYGYTF.

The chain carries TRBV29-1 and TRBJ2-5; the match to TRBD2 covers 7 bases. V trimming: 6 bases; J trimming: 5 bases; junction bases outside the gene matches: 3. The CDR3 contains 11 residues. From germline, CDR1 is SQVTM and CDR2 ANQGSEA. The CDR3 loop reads CSVDSGETQYF. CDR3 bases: TGCAGCGTGGATAGCGGGGAGACCCAGTACTTC.

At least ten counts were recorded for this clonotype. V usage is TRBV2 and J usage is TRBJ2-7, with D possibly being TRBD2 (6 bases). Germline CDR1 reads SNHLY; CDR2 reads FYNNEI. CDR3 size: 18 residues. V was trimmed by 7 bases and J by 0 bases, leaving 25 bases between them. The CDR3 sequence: CASTPVPPAGGVSYEQYF. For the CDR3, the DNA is TGTGCCAGCACCCCTGTCCCGCCAGCTGGCGGGGTCTCCTACGAGCAGTACTTC.

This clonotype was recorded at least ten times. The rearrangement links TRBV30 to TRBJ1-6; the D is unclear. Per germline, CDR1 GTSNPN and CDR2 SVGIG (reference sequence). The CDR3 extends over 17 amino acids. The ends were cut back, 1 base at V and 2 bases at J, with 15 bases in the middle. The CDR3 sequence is CAWSASARIAYNSPLHF. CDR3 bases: TGTGCCTGGAGTGCCTCAGCCCGTATCGCCTATAATTCACCCCTCCACTTT.

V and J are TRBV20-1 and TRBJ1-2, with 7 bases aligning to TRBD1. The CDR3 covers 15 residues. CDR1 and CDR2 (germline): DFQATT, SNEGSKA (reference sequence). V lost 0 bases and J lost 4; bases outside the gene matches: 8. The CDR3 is CSARDPGQRTYGYTF. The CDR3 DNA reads TGCAGTGCTAGAGATCCGGGACAGAGGACCTATGGCTACACCTTC.

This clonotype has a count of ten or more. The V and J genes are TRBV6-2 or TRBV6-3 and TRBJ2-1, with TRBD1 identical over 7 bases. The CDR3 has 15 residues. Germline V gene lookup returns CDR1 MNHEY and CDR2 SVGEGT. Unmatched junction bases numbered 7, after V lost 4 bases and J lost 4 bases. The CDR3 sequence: CASSSRQGVYNEQFF. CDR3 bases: TGTGCCAGCAGTTCCCGCCAGGGGGTATACAATGAGCAGTTCTTC.

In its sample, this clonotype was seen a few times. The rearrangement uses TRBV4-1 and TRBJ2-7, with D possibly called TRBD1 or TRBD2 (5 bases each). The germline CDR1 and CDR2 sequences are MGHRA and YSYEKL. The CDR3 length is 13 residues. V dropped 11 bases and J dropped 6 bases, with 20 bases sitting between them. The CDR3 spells CAGTQVTGTEQYF. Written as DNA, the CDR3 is TGCGCCGGCACCCAAGTAACGGGGACCGAGCAGTACTTC.